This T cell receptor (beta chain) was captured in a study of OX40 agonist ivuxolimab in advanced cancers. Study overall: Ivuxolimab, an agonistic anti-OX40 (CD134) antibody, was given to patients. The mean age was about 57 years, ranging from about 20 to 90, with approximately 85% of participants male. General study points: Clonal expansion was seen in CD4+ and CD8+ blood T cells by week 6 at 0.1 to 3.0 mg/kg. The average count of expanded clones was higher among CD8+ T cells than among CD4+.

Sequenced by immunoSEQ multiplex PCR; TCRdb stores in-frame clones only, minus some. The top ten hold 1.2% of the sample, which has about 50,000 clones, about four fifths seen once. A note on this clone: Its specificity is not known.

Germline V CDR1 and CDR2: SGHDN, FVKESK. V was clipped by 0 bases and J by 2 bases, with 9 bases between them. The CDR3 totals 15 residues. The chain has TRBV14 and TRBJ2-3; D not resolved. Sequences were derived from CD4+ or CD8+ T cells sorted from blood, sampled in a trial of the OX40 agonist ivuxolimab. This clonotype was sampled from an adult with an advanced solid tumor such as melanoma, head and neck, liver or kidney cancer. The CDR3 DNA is TGTGCCAGCAGCCAAGATTCTGAGTACACAGATACGCAGTATTTT. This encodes CASSQDSEYTDTQYF.